Below are 20 T cell receptor beta chains sequenced from a single sample in a study of T cells in Graves' hyperthyroidism and ophthalmopathy. Amplification targeted TCR beta CDR3 regions from RNA transcripts. TCR CDR3 underwent first-round RT-PCR with the HTBI primer set. TCRdb redid the calling of the multiplex PCR reads with MiXCR, one entry per CDR3 protein. The data show about half a million distinct CDR3 sequences, approximately 23% seen once. Specimen: blood. The receptors stem from an older woman with Graves' ophthalmopathy.

The chain recombines TRBV19 with TRBJ1-1; 7 bases align to TRBD1. V shed 10 bases, J shed 5 bases, and the junction held 7 bases outside the gene matches. The germline gives CDR1 LNHDA, CDR2 SQIVND (reference sequence). The CDR3 sequence is 12 residues long. CDR3 sequence reads: CATHRQGTEAFF. The CDR3 coding sequence is TGTGCCACCCACCGACAGGGAACTGAAGCTTTCTTT.

The chain employs TRBV19 and TRBJ1-1; D ambiguous. V was shortened by 4 bases and J by 0 bases, with 6 bases between the two germline ends. CDR3 length equals 13 residues. The germline V gene encodes CDR1 LNHDA and CDR2 SQIVND (reference sequence). The CDR3 is CASSKMMNTEAFF. The CDR3 region has the DNA TGTGCCAGTAGTAAAATGATGAACACTGAAGCTTTCTTT.

This clonotype was found a few times. As DNA, the CDR3 is TGTGCCAGCAGTTTACAGGGAGGCAAAAACATTCAGTACTTC. Translated: CASSLQGGKNIQYF. V usage is TRBV12-3 or TRBV12-4 and J usage is TRBJ2-4; D perhaps matches TRBD2 (6 bases). The length of the CDR3 is 14 residues. V lost 2 bases to trimming and J lost 3 bases, with 8 bases between them.

The chain combines TRBV7-2 with TRBJ1-2; 9 positions agree with TRBD1. This CDR3 spans 15 amino acids. The V gene's germline CDR1 is SGHTA and CDR2 FQGNSA. Trimming at V came to 5 bases and at J to 5 bases, leaving 9 bases not matched to a gene. The CDR3 nucleotides are TGTGCCAGCAGCGGTAGGGACAGGGAGACTTATGGCTACACCTTC. This gives the protein CASSGRDRETYGYTF.

This clonotype was found once. The chain recombines TRBV9 with TRBJ1-3, with D unresolved. Germline V gene lookup returns CDR1 SGDLS and CDR2 YYNGEE. V was pared by 0 bases and J by 2 bases, with 12 bases between. CDR3 length equals 16 residues. The CDR3 region is CASSVDPGPTGNTIYF. CDR3 nucleotide sequence: TGTGCCAGCAGCGTAGATCCAGGCCCAACTGGAAACACCATATATTTT.

Ten or more counts support this clonotype. This chain joins TRBV9 and TRBJ2-3; D gene uncertain. V dropped 4 bases and J dropped 4 bases, with 10 bases sitting between them. Germline values: CDR1 SGDLS, CDR2 YYNGEE. This CDR3 contains 13 residues. The CDR3 coding sequence is TGTGCCAGCAGCCCAGACGGCCCAGATACGCAGTATTTT. Amino acids: CASSPDGPDTQYF.

This clonotype appeared many times. The chain uses TRBV2 and TRBJ2-7; possible D gene TRBD2, 5 bases. The V gene's germline CDR1 is SNHLY and CDR2 FYNNEI. Trimming removed 6 bases from V and 0 bases from J, with 12 bases in between. The CDR3 loop spans 14 amino acids. DNA for the CDR3: TGTGCCAGCAGATCGGGGATATACTCCTACGAGCAGTACTTC. Its translation is CASRSGIYSYEQYF.

This chain links TRBV10-3 with TRBJ2-4; D is unresolved. The V end was cut by 0 bases, the J end by 8 bases, with 8 bases between. The CDR3 runs to 13 residues. The germline V gene encodes CDR1 ENHRY and CDR2 SYGVKD. This chain's CDR3 is CAISESTRYIQYF. As DNA, the CDR3 is TGTGCCATCAGTGAGTCGACCAGGTACATTCAGTACTTC.

V and J are TRBV6-1 and TRBJ2-1; no clear D. The ends were cut back, 5 bases at V and 10 bases at J, with 9 bases in the middle. This CDR3 region has 11 residues. Germline CDR1 and CDR2: MNHNS and SASEGT. The CDR3 bases are TGTGCCAGCAGTTCCCTAAAGGAGCAGTTCTTC. This sequence encodes CASSSLKEQFF.

The rearrangement links TRBV9 to TRBJ1-4, with 7 bases identical to TRBD1. The CDR3 runs to 16 residues. Germline values: CDR1 SGDLS, CDR2 YYNGEE. With V trimmed by 4 bases and J by 5 bases, 11 bases remained unmatched. This chain's CDR3 is CASSPSSGTVNEKLFF. The CDR3 nucleotides are TGTGCCAGCAGCCCCTCGTCCGGGACAGTCAATGAAAAACTGTTTTTT.

This clonotype was detected ten times or more. The V and J genes are TRBV18 and TRBJ2-5; the D gene could be TRBD1 or TRBD2 (5 bases each). The CDR3 length is 12 residues. The V gene's germline CDR1 is KGHSH and CDR2 LQKENI. Trimming shortened V by 1 base and J by 5 bases, and 5 bases separated the two germline ends. The CDR3 DNA reads as TGTGCCAGCTCACCACGGGGGGAGACCCAGTACTTC. This gives the protein CASSPRGETQYF.

The V gene is TRBV4-3, the J gene TRBJ2-7; 12 nucleotides line up with TRBD2. Germline V gives CDR1 LGHNA, CDR2 YSLEER. The CDR3 length is 16 residues. V trimming: 4 bases; J trimming: 0 bases; junction bases outside the gene matches: 4. The CDR3 spells CASSRGLAGNSYEQYF. As DNA, the CDR3 is TGCGCCAGCAGCCGCGGACTAGCGGGGAACTCCTACGAGCAGTACTTC.

The V and J genes are TRBV29-1 and TRBJ2-4; TRBD1 aligns across 7 bases. Germline V gene data show CDR1 as SQVTM and CDR2 as ANQGSEA. V shed 4 bases and J 5 bases; nucleotides not matched to a gene: 8. The CDR3 is made up of 14 amino acids. The CDR3 spells CSVGNTGVENIQYF. The DNA of the CDR3 is TGCAGCGTTGGAAATACAGGGGTAGAAAACATTCAGTACTTC.

The chain links TRBV30 to TRBJ2-7; 8 bases fit TRBD1. CDR1 is GTSNPN, CDR2 SVGIG, per germline (reference sequence). The V and J ends lost 5 bases and 3 bases, in that order; junction bases with no gene match: 12. The CDR3 is made up of 15 amino acids. In DNA form, the CDR3 reads TGTGCCTGGGCCACAGGACAGGGACAATTCTACGAGCAGTACTTC. Translation: CAWATGQGQFYEQYF.

The chain's CDR3 is CASTLRTGTSGSEQYF. The CDR3 nucleotides read TGTGCCAGTACTCTGCGTACTGGGACTAGCGGGAGCGAGCAGTACTTC. This chain connects TRBV2 to TRBJ2-7; 14 positions agree with TRBD2. The germline V gene encodes CDR1 SNHLY and CDR2 FYNNEI. The V gene end was trimmed by 9 bases and the J gene end by 6 bases; junction bases not matched to a gene: 13. CDR3 size: 16 residues.

The chain recombines TRBV20-1 with TRBJ2-7; D gene uncertain. V was clipped by 7 bases and J by 2 bases, with 15 bases between them. CDR1 is DFQATT, CDR2 SNEGSKA, per germline (reference sequence). CDR3 length: 13 amino acids. The CDR3 loop is CSVKVAGAYEQYF. DNA for the CDR3: TGCAGTGTCAAAGTAGCCGGAGCCTACGAGCAGTACTTC.

V gene TRBV2 combines with J gene TRBJ2-3, with TRBD2 identical over 8 bases. The CDR3 loop spans 12 amino acids. Germline V CDR1 and CDR2: SNHLY, FYNNEI. V shed 8 bases, J shed 8 bases, and the junction held 6 bases outside the gene matches. CDR3 bases: TGTGCCAGCGGGACTAGTCGGGGTACGCAGTATTTT. It translates to CASGTSRGTQYF.

The CDR3 loop is CASSYPGSYEQYF. For the CDR3, the DNA is TGTGCCAGCAGTTACCCAGGGTCCTACGAGCAGTACTTC. The V gene is TRBV6-2 or TRBV6-3, the J gene TRBJ2-7, with D perhaps TRBD1 (5 bases). Germline-derived CDR1 and CDR2 are MNHEY and SVGEGT. Trimming cost V 2 bases and J 1 base, with 6 bases left between them. This CDR3 spans 13 amino acids.

On this clonotype itself: No conserved phenylalanine or tryptophan is present at the end of the CDR3, so a read error is the likely explanation. This rearrangement joins TRBV28 to TRBJ1-1, with D unclear. Germline CDR1 and CDR2: MDHEN and SYDVKM. This CDR3 contains 11 residues. Trimming shortened V by 3 bases and J by 3 bases, and 2 bases separated the two germline ends. In DNA form, the CDR3 reads TGTGCCAGCAGTTTGTACACTGAAGCTTTCCTT. As protein: CASSLYTEAFL.

This clonotype was counted many times. V and J are TRBV7-2 and TRBJ2-1, with TRBD2 identical over 9 bases. The CDR3 loop spans 14 amino acids. V was pared by 4 bases and J by 6 bases, with 4 bases of the junction left unmatched. Germline lookup yields CDR1 SGHTA and CDR2 FQGNSA. CDR3 sequence reads: CASSWGLAANEQFF. CDR3 coding DNA: TGTGCCAGCAGCTGGGGACTAGCAGCCAATGAGCAGTTCTTC.